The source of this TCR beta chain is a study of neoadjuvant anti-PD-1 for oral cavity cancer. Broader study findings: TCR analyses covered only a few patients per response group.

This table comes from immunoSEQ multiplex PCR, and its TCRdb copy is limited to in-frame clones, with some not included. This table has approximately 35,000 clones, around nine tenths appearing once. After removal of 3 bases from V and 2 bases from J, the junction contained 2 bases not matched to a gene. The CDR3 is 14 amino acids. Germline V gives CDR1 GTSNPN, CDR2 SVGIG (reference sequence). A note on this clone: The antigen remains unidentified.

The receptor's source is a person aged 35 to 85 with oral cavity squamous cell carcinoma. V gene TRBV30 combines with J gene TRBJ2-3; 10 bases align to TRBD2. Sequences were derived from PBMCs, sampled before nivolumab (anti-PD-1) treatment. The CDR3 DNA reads TGTGCCTGGAGAGGACTAGCGGCCACAGATACGCAGTATTTT. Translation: CAWRGLAATDTQYF.